This passage covers 5 T cell receptor beta chains from one sample sequenced in a study of post-analysis software for immune sequencing data. Study conclusions and caveats: Patients had higher frequencies than controls of a few TRBV segments, including TRBV5-6, TRBV5-1 and TRBV20-1.

Tagging with unique molecular identifiers was a feature of the TCR beta cDNA libraries. TCRdb called the PCR reads again in MiXCR, with one record for every CDR3 protein. The sample carries hundreds of thousands of distinct CDR3 sequences, 59% recorded once. Antigens of these TCRs are unknown. Sequenced material: blood. All receptors derive from a girl aged 2-15 years with multiple sclerosis.

V gene TRBV4-3 combines with J gene TRBJ1-1; tentative D call: TRBD1 (5 bases). The CDR3 spans 17 residues. Germline V gives CDR1 LGHNA, CDR2 YSLEER. Trimming left V 0 bases short and J 4 bases short, with 18 bases between. The CDR3 sequence is CASSQDFSGPTSTEAFF. In DNA form, the CDR3 reads TGCGCCAGCAGCCAAGATTTTTCAGGGCCCACGAGCACTGAAGCTTTCTTT.

V usage is TRBV20-1 and J usage is TRBJ2-7; tentatively, D is TRBD1 or TRBD2 (6 bases each). Germline V gives CDR1 DFQATT, CDR2 SNEGSKA (reference sequence). Trimming took 5 bases from V and 7 from J, leaving 15 bases between them. This CDR3 contains 12 residues. The CDR3 spells CSAPPGAWEQYF. CDR3 DNA: TGCAGTGCTCCCCCGGGGGCATGGGAGCAGTACTTC.

J is TRBJ1-1 and V is TRBV4-3, with TRBD1 identical over 7 bases. Germline V lookup: CDR1 LGHNA, CDR2 YSLEER. The V and J ends lost 4 bases and 1 base, in that order; junction bases with no gene match: 6. CDR3 length: 15 amino acids. CDR3 sequence: CASSPATGTNTEAFF. CDR3 bases: TGCGCCAGCAGCCCGGCGACAGGGACGAACACTGAAGCTTTCTTT.

Concerning this clonotype itself: Its ends do not fully match the called genes, so a read error is possible. This rearrangement joins TRBV12-3 or TRBV12-4 to TRBJ2-3; 10 bases fit TRBD2. The CDR3 extends over 16 amino acids. CDR3 sequence: CASSTDTSGMTDAQYF. In DNA form, the CDR3 reads TGTGCCAGCAGCACCGATACTAGCGGGATGACAGATGCGCAGTATTTT.

CDR3 protein: CSARDEFAGGPVNTQYF. In DNA form, the CDR3 reads TGCAGTGCTAGAGATGAGTTTGCGGGAGGGCCGGTAAATACGCAGTATTTT. The rearrangement uses TRBV20-1 and TRBJ2-3; TRBD2 matches 9 bases. V was clipped by 0 bases and J by 7 bases; unmatched bases: 14. Germline V CDR1 and CDR2: DFQATT, SNEGSKA (reference sequence). This CDR3 comprises 17 residues.